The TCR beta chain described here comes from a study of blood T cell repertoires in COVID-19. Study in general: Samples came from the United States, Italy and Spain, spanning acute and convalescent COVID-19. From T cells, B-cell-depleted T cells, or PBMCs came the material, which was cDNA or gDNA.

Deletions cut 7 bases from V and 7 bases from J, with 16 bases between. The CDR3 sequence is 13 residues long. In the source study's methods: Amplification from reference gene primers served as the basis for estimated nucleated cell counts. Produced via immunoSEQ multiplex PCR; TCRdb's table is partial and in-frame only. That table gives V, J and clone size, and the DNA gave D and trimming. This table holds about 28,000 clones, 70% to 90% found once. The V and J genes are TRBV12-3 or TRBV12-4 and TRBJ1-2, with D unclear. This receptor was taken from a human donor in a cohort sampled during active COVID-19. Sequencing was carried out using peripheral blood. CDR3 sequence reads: CASNKNGVSGYTF. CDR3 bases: TGTGCCAGCAATAAAAACGGAGTCAGTGGCTACACCTTC.